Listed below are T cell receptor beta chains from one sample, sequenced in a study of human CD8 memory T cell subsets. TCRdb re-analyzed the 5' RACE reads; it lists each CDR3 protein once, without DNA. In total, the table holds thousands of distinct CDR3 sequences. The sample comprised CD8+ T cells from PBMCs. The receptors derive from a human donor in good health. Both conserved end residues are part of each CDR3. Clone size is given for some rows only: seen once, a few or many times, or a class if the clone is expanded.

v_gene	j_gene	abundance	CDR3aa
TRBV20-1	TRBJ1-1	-	CSAREKLPEAFF
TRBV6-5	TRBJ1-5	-	CASRMEGSNQPQHF
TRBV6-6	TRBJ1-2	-	CASTPGISEGYTF
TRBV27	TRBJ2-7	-	CASIRPGLEINYEQYF
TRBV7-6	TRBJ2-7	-	CASSSRSGQLLYEQYF
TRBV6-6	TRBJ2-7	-	CASTLAGTSGYEQYF
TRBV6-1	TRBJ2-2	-	CASSEADTGELFF
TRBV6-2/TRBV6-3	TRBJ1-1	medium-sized	CASSTGWGEAFF
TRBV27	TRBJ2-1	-	CASSLTSGSSDEQFF
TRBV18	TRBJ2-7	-	CASSPTQGNYEQYF
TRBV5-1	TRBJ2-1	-	CASSLLGLAGGRYNEQFF
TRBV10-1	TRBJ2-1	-	CASSRLAGNTYNEQFF
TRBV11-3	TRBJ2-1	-	CASSLGQGRNEQFF
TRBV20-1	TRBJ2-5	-	CSARRGSGQETQYF
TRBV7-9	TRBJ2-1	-	CASSFPTPTHEQFF
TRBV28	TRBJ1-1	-	CASSLWDRGGTEAFF
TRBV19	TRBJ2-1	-	CASRDRGSYNEQFF
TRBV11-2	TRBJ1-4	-	CASSQLHPSGEKLFF
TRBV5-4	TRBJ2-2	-	CASTPDTGELFF
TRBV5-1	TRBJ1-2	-	CASSFTGTDNYGYTF
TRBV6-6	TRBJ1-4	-	CASSLGEVGRANEKLFF
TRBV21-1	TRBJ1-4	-	CASSLRIPHREQPINATNEKLFF
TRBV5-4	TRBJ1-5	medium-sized	CASSSLGQPQHF
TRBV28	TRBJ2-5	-	CASSSRTSGRMQETQYF
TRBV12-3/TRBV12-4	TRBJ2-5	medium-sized	CASSLGETQYF
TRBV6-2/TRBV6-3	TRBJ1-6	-	CASRDTGTIHNSPLHF
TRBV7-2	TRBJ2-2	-	CASSLDGAGGAGELFF
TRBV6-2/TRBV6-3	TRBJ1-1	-	CASSFGQGGANTEAFF
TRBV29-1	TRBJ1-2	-	CSAERVPSEGYTF
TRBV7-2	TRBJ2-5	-	CASSPGLRQETQYF
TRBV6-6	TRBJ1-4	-	CASRDRSNEKLFF
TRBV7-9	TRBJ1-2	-	CASSSRDRSPNYGYTF
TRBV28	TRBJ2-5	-	CASSFGRGKTQYF
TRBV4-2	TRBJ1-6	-	CASSQDSGRANSPLHF
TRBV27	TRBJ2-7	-	CASSPGPIGAYEQYF
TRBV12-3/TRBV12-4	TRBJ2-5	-	CASTSTSGGAETQYF
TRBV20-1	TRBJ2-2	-	CSAQTSGGFNTGELFF
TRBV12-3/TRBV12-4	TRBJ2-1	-	CASSGAGSYNEQFF
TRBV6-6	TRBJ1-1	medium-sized	CASSYSAPEAFF
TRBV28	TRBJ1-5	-	CASSFLQGASQPQHF
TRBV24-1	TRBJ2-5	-	CATSHGGETQYF
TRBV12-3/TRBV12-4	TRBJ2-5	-	CASSSPGQGAEETQYF
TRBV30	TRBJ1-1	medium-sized	CARVENTEAFF
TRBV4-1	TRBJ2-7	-	CASSQDPWTSGGHSYEQYF
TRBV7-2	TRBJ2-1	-	CASSLVGTEQFF
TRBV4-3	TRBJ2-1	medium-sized	CASSLAVDHNEQFF
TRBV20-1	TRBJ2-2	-	CSAREIAANTGELFF
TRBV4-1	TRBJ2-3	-	CASSQWDRGRFDTQYF
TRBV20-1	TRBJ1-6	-	CSARDRATAVNSPLHF
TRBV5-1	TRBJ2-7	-	CASSPNSYEQYF
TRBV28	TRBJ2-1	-	CASKGVRSHEQFF
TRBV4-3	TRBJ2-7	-	CASSQGTGGPYEQYF
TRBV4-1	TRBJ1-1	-	CASSPGTDMNTEAFF
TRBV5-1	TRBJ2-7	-	CASSLAGVYEQYF
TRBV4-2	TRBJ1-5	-	CASSPNSNQPQHF
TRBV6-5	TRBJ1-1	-	CASSNQGQVDFEAFF
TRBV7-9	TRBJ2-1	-	CASSPPLGSYNEQFF
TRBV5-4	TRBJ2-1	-	CASRGTEQNEQFF
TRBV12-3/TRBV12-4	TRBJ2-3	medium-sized	CASSQGAGTQYF